A single sample gave rise to the 30 T cell receptor beta chains below, sequenced in a study of Ad26.COV2.S vaccination and SARS-CoV-2 variants. Measured with immunoSEQ multiplex PCR; TCRdb has only the in-frame clones, and not every one. This repertoire shows over 110,000 clones, roughly 89% found once; its top ten account for 5%. Sequences were derived from peripheral blood, sampled after recovery from COVID-19. The source is a human donor who had recovered from COVID-19.

V usage is TRBV10-3 and J usage is TRBJ2-1; 12 positions match TRBD1. This CDR3 has 16 amino acids. Unmatched junction bases numbered 15, after V lost 10 bases and J lost 8 bases. Germline loops: CDR1 ENHRY, CDR2 SYGVKD. The CDR3 region is CATDTRGQGALDEQFF. Written as DNA, the CDR3 is TGTGCCACAGATACCCGGGGACAGGGGGCTTTAGATGAGCAGTTCTTC.

This clone came up a few times. The V and J genes are TRBV6-1 and TRBJ2-4; perhaps TRBD1 as D (6 bases). V lost 1 base and J lost 6, with 16 bases in between. CDR1 and CDR2 from the germline V gene are MNHNS and SASEGT. The CDR3 spans 16 residues. The CDR3: CASSEVFGMDRNIQYF. The DNA for the CDR3 is TGTGCCAGCAGTGAAGTCTTCGGGATGGACAGAAACATTCAGTACTTC.

For the CDR3, the DNA is TGTGCCAGCAGCGTATCGGCGGAGCTCGGGGGGACCCAGTACTTC. It yields the protein CASSVSAELGGTQYF. V gene TRBV9 combines with J gene TRBJ2-5; a possible D gene is TRBD2 (6 bases). Trimming left V 1 base short and J 7 bases short, with 17 bases between. The CDR3 loop spans 15 amino acids. Germline assignment: CDR1 SGDLS and CDR2 YYNGEE.

This sequence joins TRBV7-2 and TRBJ2-7, with no clear D. Trimming took 0 bases from V and 6 from J, leaving 12 bases between them. The CDR3 extends over 14 amino acids. Germline loops: CDR1 SGHTA, CDR2 FQGNSA. The CDR3 region has the DNA TGTGCCAGCAGCTTAGCCGAACCCTTGCCCGAGCAGTACTTC. Translated, it gives CASSLAEPLPEQYF.

This chain joins TRBV5-6 and TRBJ1-1; D remains unclear. Germline CDR1 and CDR2: SGHDT and YYEEEE. This CDR3 has 11 amino acids. The germline V and J ends were trimmed by 4 bases and 5 bases, with 6 bases remaining between them. The CDR3 is CASSLGTEAFF. The CDR3 DNA sequence: TGTGCCAGCAGCCTGGGAACTGAAGCTTTCTTT.

CDR3 sequence (DNA): TGTGCCAGCACCCAGGGGGGGGGACAAACTACCATGAACACTGAAGCTTTCTTT. Protein: CASTQGGGQTTMNTEAFF. The genes are TRBV5-4 and TRBJ1-1, with 7 bases that match TRBD1. Trimming cost V 6 bases and J 0 bases; bases outside gene matches: 17. Germline lookup yields CDR1 SGHNT and CDR2 YYREEE (reference sequence). There are 18 residues in the CDR3.

This clone turned up a few times. The chain employs TRBV4-3 and TRBJ2-3, with TRBD1 as a possible D gene (6 bases). CDR1 is LGHNA, CDR2 YSLEER, per germline. This CDR3 is built from 16 residues. Trimming removed 4 bases at V and 4 bases at J, with 18 bases between. The CDR3 DNA reads TGCGCCAGCAGCCGGGATACAGGGTCGGGCGCAGATACGCAGTATTTT. Translated: CASSRDTGSGADTQYF.

This chain's CDR3 is CASSVGRGRNEQFF. In DNA form, the CDR3 reads TGTGCCAGCAGCGTAGGCAGGGGGCGGAATGAGCAGTTCTTC. The chain combines TRBV9 with TRBJ2-1, with 8 bases that match TRBD1. The CDR3 sequence is 14 residues long. Germline V gene data show CDR1 as SGDLS and CDR2 as YYNGEE. The junction had 3 bases not matched to a gene; V was cut back by 0 bases and J by 7 bases.

V and J are TRBV3-1 (or the pseudogene TRBV3-2) and TRBJ1-5; D is uncertain. Germline V CDR1 and CDR2: LGHDT, YNNKEL (reference sequence). This CDR3 comprises 17 residues. V shed 2 bases and J shed 0 bases, with 14 bases lying between them. The CDR3 reads CASSQSGDCYSNQPQHF. The CDR3 nucleotides are TGTGCCAGCAGCCAATCAGGCGATTGTTATAGCAATCAGCCCCAGCATTTT.

The V gene is TRBV28, the J gene TRBJ1-1; D is unresolved. The CDR3 is made up of 15 amino acids. The germline V and J ends were trimmed by 5 bases and 1 base, with 14 bases remaining between them. Per germline, CDR1 MDHEN and CDR2 SYDVKM. The CDR3, as DNA: TGTGCCAGCAGTATACCATACGGGAGGAACACTGAAGCTTTCTTT. Translation gives CASSIPYGRNTEAFF.

DNA of the CDR3: TGTGCCAGCAGCCAACGGGGAGGGAACGAGCAGTACTTC. Translating gives CASSQRGGNEQYF. This rearrangement joins TRBV3-1 (or the pseudogene TRBV3-2) to TRBJ2-7; TRBD2 aligns across 7 bases. V lost 2 bases, J lost 5 bases, and 3 bases stayed unmatched. Germline CDR1 reads LGHDT; CDR2 reads YNNKEL (reference sequence). The CDR3 extends over 13 amino acids.

The J gene is TRBJ2-7, the V gene TRBV28, with D perhaps matching TRBD1 (6 bases). V was shortened by 6 bases and J by 6 bases, with 15 bases between the two germline ends. The CDR3 length is 13 residues. The V gene's germline CDR1 is MDHEN and CDR2 SYDVKM. The CDR3, as DNA: TGTGCCAGCAGATTTACAGGGAATGGCGAGCAGTACTTC. Amino acid sequence: CASRFTGNGEQYF.

V usage is TRBV29-1 and J usage is TRBJ1-2; 7 bases line up with TRBD1. V lost 4 bases and J lost 0; bases outside the gene matches: 11. The germline V gene encodes CDR1 SQVTM and CDR2 ANQGSEA. The CDR3 consists of 16 residues. The CDR3: CSVVGSGDSTNYGYTF. In DNA, the CDR3 is TGCAGCGTTGTGGGATCGGGGGACAGCACTAACTATGGCTACACCTTC. Full variable domain (rest looked up from reference TRBV29-1 and TRBJ1-2): SAVISQKPSRDICQRGTSLTIQCQVDSQVTMMFWYRQQPGQSLTLIATANQGSEATYESGFVIDKFPISRPNLTFSTLTVSNMSPEDSSIYLCSVVGSGDSTNYGYTFGSGTRLTVV.

This clone appeared once. The J gene is TRBJ1-2, the V gene TRBV12-5; 7 bases map to TRBD1. The ends lost 4 bases at V and 4 bases at J; junction bases unmatched: 0. Per germline, CDR1 LGHNT and CDR2 FRNRAP. CDR3 length: 12 amino acids. The CDR3 DNA sequence: TGTGCTAGTGGTTGGGACAGCTATGGCTACACCTTC. This gives the protein CASGWDSYGYTF.

The chain combines TRBV4-3 with TRBJ1-4, with 10 bases lining up with TRBD1. Germline V CDR1 and CDR2: LGHNA, YSLEER. There are 15 residues in the CDR3. V lost 6 bases to trimming and J lost 5 bases; unmatched junction nucleotides: 6. The CDR3 nucleotides read TGCGCCAGCAGTAGACGACAGGGGGCAAATGAAAAACTGTTTTTT. Translating it yields CASSRRQGANEKLFF.

The gene calls are TRBV3-1 (or the pseudogene TRBV3-2) and TRBJ2-1; D gene unclear. The ends were cut back, 3 bases at V and 8 bases at J, with 8 bases in the middle. The CDR3 is 12 residues long. Germline V lookup: CDR1 LGHDT, CDR2 YNNKEL (reference sequence). The CDR3 protein is CASSHVRYEQFF. The DNA for the CDR3 is TGTGCCAGCAGCCACGTTAGGTATGAGCAGTTCTTC.

The CDR3 region is CASSDRDYGYTF. For the CDR3, the DNA is TGCGCCAGCAGCGACAGAGACTATGGCTACACCTTC. The J gene is TRBJ1-2, the V gene TRBV5-1, with a possible D match to TRBD1 (5 bases). The CDR3 spans 12 residues. The germline V gene encodes CDR1 SGHRS and CDR2 YFSETQ. V shed 4 bases and J shed 3 bases, with 7 bases lying between them.

The chain links TRBV15 to TRBJ2-7, with 7 positions matching TRBD1. The trim removed 0 bases at V and 5 bases at J, leaving 4 bases unmatched. The germline V gene has CDR1 LNHNV and CDR2 YYDKDF (reference sequence). The CDR3 contains 14 residues. The CDR3 protein is CATSRDFGTDEQYF. For the CDR3, the DNA is TGTGCCACCAGCAGAGATTTCGGGACAGACGAGCAGTACTTC.

A few counts support this clone. This chain links TRBV9 with TRBJ2-7, with 11 bases identical to TRBD1. The V and J ends lost 2 bases and 6 bases, in that order; junction bases with no gene match: 4. Germline V gives CDR1 SGDLS, CDR2 YYNGEE. CDR3 length: 14 amino acids. The CDR3 DNA reads as TGTGCCAGCAGCGTGGAGGACAGGGGGCGCGAGCAGTACTTC. Amino acids: CASSVEDRGREQYF.

The CDR3 DNA sequence: TGTGCCAGCTCACCAGGTCACTTAAACACTGAAGCTTTCTTT. The encoded protein is CASSPGHLNTEAFF. The rearrangement links TRBV18 to TRBJ1-1; D is ambiguous. The CDR3 spans 14 residues. Per germline, CDR1 KGHSH and CDR2 LQKENI. The V gene lost 2 bases and the J gene lost 2 bases, with 9 bases spanning the gap.

The CDR3 bases are TGTGCCAGCAGCTCCGGACTCTCCGGGGAGCTGTTTTTT. Encoded protein: CASSSGLSGELFF. The chain employs TRBV5-4 and TRBJ2-2; perhaps TRBD2 as D (5 bases). The germline V and J ends were trimmed by 3 bases and 6 bases, with 9 bases remaining between them. The CDR3 contains 13 residues. The germline V gene has CDR1 SGHNT and CDR2 YYREEE (reference sequence).

Only a few counts were recorded for this clone. The genes are TRBV6-5 and TRBJ2-7; 7 positions agree with TRBD1. Germline CDR1 is MNHEY and CDR2 is SVGAGI. J lost 10 bases, V lost 7 bases, and 13 bases had no gene match. The CDR3 length is 13 residues. The CDR3 is CASNNNRDSFQYF. The CDR3 DNA reads TGTGCCAGCAACAACAACCGGGACAGCTTTCAGTACTTC.

V usage is TRBV9 and J usage is TRBJ2-7; D perhaps matches TRBD1 (6 bases). V was trimmed by 4 bases and J by 0 bases, leaving 14 bases between them. The CDR3 has 15 amino acids. The germline CDR1 and CDR2 sequences are SGDLS and YYNGEE. The CDR3 is CASSLRDTSSYEQYF. In DNA form, the CDR3 reads TGTGCCAGCAGCCTTCGGGACACGAGCTCCTACGAGCAGTACTTC.

This chain links TRBV29-1 with TRBJ2-1; D possibly uses TRBD1 or TRBD2 (5 bases each). The V end lost 4 bases, the J end lost 11 bases, and 12 bases lay between the germline ends. Germline V lookup: CDR1 SQVTM, CDR2 ANQGSEA. There are 11 residues in the CDR3. CDR3: CSVASKGQQFF. CDR3 coding DNA: TGCAGCGTTGCCTCGAAGGGACAGCAGTTCTTC.

The chain recombines TRBV9 with TRBJ2-3; the D is unclear. V lost 3 bases and J 2 bases, leaving 7 bases between the germline ends. This CDR3 contains 13 residues. Per the germline V gene, CDR1 is SGDLS and CDR2 is YYNGEE. CDR3 DNA sequence: TGTGCCAGCAGCGCCATACCCACAGATACGCAGTATTTT. As protein: CASSAIPTDTQYF.

The CDR3 here is CASSSRQGARDVLTF. DNA of the CDR3: TGTGCCAGTAGTAGCCGACAGGGCGCTCGGGACGTCCTGACTTTC. This chain joins TRBV19 and TRBJ2-6; 7 bases are a match to TRBD1. CDR3 length: 15 amino acids. The germline V gene encodes CDR1 LNHDA and CDR2 SQIVND (reference sequence). Unmatched junction bases numbered 11, after V lost 4 bases and J lost 11 bases.

The chain couples TRBV5-6 to TRBJ2-5; 9 bases line up with TRBD1. V dropped 0 bases and J dropped 5; count of bases not matched to a gene: 5. Looked up from germline, CDR1 is SGHDT and CDR2 is YYEEEE. This CDR3 is built from 15 residues. The CDR3 spells CASSLGTGVWETQYF. The CDR3 DNA follows: TGTGCCAGCAGCTTGGGGACAGGGGTGTGGGAGACCCAGTACTTC.

This rearrangement joins TRBV6-5 to TRBJ1-2, with TRBD1 matching 7 bases. V lost 3 bases and J lost 4; bases outside the gene matches: 5. This CDR3 comprises 14 residues. CDR1 MNHEY and CDR2 SVGAGI come from the germline V gene. CDR3 in amino acids: CASSYRQGAYGYTF. CDR3 bases: TGTGCCAGCAGTTATCGACAGGGTGCCTATGGCTACACCTTC.

The V and J genes are TRBV30 and TRBJ1-2; TRBD1 aligns across 9 bases. This CDR3 is 13 amino acids long. The V segment lost 2 bases and the J segment 8 bases; nucleotides outside the gene matches: 6. Germline V gives CDR1 GTSNPN, CDR2 SVGIG (reference sequence). CDR3 nucleotide sequence: TGTGCCTGGAGTCCGGGACAGGGCTACGGCTACACCTTC. Translated, it gives CAWSPGQGYGYTF.

The V and J genes are TRBV10-2 and TRBJ2-7, with 7 bases that match TRBD1. The CDR3 has 15 residues. The germline V gene encodes CDR1 WSHSY and CDR2 SAAADI. The trim removed 5 bases at V and 3 bases at J, leaving 10 bases unmatched. The CDR3 is CASSFRQGGIYEQYF. The CDR3 region has the DNA TGCGCCAGCAGTTTTAGACAGGGCGGAATCTACGAGCAGTACTTC.